This TCR beta chain was identified in a study of blood T cells in healthy people across ages. The wider study: When template switching was applied, about one barcoded beta molecule was captured per two T cells. General observations from the study: The CMV status of each donor remained undetermined, and this could have confounded shifts in expanded clonotypes.

Russia was home to the donors, healthy Caucasian individuals aged about 6 to 90. To note about this clonotype: Antigen unknown.

The second PCR ran roughly 7 to 11 cycles with a sample-barcoded 5' primer and J-beta primers. TCRdb re-called the 5' RACE reads with MiXCR, one entry per CDR3 protein. The sample lists some 1.5 million distinct CDR3 sequences; roughly 28% were seen once. Germline-derived CDR1 and CDR2 are LGHDT and YNNKEL (reference sequence). The V end was cut by 1 base, the J end by 7 bases, with 11 bases between. This CDR3 has 14 residues. The rearrangement uses TRBV3-1 and TRBJ2-1; D unresolved. Specimen: blood. The sequence derives from a woman aged 25 to 39 in good health. CDR3 DNA: TGTGCCAGCAGCCAAGGCGTCAGCCAAAATGAGCAGTTCTTC. Encoded protein: CASSQGVSQNEQFF.